This T cell receptor (beta chain) derives from a study of blood T cell repertoires in COVID-19. Across the whole study: PBMCs, B-cell-depleted T cells, or T cells provided the cDNA or gDNA that made up the material.

Germline CDR1 MDHEN, CDR2 SYDVKM. The CDR3 covers 17 residues. V lost 4 bases and J lost 3, with 19 bases in between. Original handling: Amplification of reference gene primers was used by the study to estimate nucleated cell counts. Some clones are missing from TCRdb's copy, which holds only in-frame ones; the method was immunoSEQ multiplex PCR. V and J calls and clone size are copied from that table; D and trimming were computed from the DNA. This table has more than 200,000 clones, approximately 86% appearing once. Clinical histories supplied by participants themselves formed the basis of cohort assignment. Recovered participants had two consecutive negative NP/OP PCR tests, healthcare professional clearance, or symptom resolution.

The sequenced sample was PBMCs or T cells enriched from blood (not recorded which). The gene calls are TRBV28 and TRBJ1-5; no clear D gene. This clonotype originated in a woman between 45 and 65 years old who had recovered from COVID-19. In DNA form, the CDR3 reads TGTGCCAGCAGTTCCCCCTGGGCGCAGGCGAACAATCAGCCCCAGCATTTT. As protein: CASSSPWAQANNQPQHF.